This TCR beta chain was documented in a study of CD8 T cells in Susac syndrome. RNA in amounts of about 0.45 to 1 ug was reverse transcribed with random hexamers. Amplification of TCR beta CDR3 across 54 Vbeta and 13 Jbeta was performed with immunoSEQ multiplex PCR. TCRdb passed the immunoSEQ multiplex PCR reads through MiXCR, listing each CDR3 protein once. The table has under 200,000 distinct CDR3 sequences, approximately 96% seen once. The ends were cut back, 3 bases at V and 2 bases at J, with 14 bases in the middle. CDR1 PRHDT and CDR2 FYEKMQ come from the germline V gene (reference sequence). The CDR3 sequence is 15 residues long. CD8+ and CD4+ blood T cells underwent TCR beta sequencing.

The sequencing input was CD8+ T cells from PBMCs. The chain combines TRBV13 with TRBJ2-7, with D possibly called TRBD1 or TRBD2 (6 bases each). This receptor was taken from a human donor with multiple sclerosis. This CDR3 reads CASSFSGRGAYEQYF. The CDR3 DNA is TGTGCCAGCAGCTTTTCGGGAAGGGGGGCCTACGAGCAGTACTTC.